This T cell receptor (beta chain) was identified in a study of graft-versus-host responses after intestinal transplantation. This clone was found once. Assay used: immunoSEQ multiplex PCR; TCRdb lists only in-frame clones, some missing. The profile covers about 29,000 clones, with around four fifths appearing a single time and approximately 3% taken by the ten largest. Germline V lookup: CDR1 SGHNT, CDR2 YYREEE (reference sequence). The V and J ends lost 4 bases and 4 bases, in that order; junction bases with no gene match: 9. The CDR3 has 17 amino acids. The authors processed graft tissue to release intraepithelial and lamina propria lymphocytes.

Here the sequenced sample was ileum tissue, taken 98 days after intestinal transplantation. The chain is built from TRBV5-4 and TRBJ2-6, with 9 bases lining up with TRBD1. This receptor was identified in a human patient who received an intestinal transplant, so some T cells may come from the graft donor. The CDR3 bases are TGTGCCAGCAGCCCTGGGACAGGGTGGCCGGGGGCCAACGTCCTGACTTTC. Its protein is CASSPGTGWPGANVLTF.